This T cell receptor (beta chain) is drawn from a study of T cell clonality in common variable immunodeficiency. Notes on the study in general: TCRbeta clonality was increased in CVID versus healthy controls.

Assay used: immunoSEQ multiplex PCR; TCRdb lists only in-frame clones, some missing. The specimen has about 81,000 clones, none found just once. CDR1 GTSNPN and CDR2 SVGIG come from the germline V gene (reference sequence). The CDR3 runs to 13 residues. The germline V and J ends were trimmed by 5 bases and 4 bases, with 12 bases remaining between them. Ten or more counts support this clone. Its antigen is undetermined. The CDR3 end lies 3 residues beyond the end of the read and is filled in from the germline J gene. The sequenced sample was peripheral blood mononuclear cells. This chain uses TRBV30 with TRBJ2-1; a possible D gene is TRBD2 (5 bases). The sequence came from a person aged 18-70 years in good health. The CDR3 sequence is CAWRQDSYNEQFF. The sequenced CDR3 bases are TGTGCCTGGCGGCAGGACTCTTACAATGAG.